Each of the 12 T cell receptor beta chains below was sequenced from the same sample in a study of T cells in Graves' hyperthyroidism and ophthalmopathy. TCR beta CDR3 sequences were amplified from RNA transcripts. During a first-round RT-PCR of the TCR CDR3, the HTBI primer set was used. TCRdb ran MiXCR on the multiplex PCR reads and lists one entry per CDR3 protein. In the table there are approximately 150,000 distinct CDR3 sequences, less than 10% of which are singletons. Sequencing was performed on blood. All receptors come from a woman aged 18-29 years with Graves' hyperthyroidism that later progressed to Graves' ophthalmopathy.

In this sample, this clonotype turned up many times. The CDR3 DNA is TGTGCCAGCAGTTTAGGTAGCGGGAGAGACTACAATGAGCAGTTCTTC. Translation: CASSLGSGRDYNEQFF. The V and J genes are TRBV27 and TRBJ2-1; 9 bases align to TRBD2. The CDR3 contains 16 residues. In germline, CDR1 is MNHEY, CDR2 SMNVEV (reference sequence). Trimming took 2 bases from V and 3 from J; bases not matched to a gene: 5.

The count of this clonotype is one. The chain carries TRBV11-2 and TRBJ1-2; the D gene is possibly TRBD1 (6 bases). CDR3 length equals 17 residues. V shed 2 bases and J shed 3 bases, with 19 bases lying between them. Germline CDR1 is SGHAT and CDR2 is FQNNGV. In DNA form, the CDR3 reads TGTGCCAGCAGCTTAAGGACTAGCGGGGGCAGGGACTATGGCTACACCTTC. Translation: CASSLRTSGGRDYGYTF.

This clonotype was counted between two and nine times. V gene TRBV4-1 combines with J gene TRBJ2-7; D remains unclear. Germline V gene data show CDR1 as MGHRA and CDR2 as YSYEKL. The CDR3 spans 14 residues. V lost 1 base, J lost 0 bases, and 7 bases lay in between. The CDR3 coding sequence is TGCGCCAGCAGCCAAGTTTTGACCTCCTACGAGCAGTACTTC. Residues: CASSQVLTSYEQYF.

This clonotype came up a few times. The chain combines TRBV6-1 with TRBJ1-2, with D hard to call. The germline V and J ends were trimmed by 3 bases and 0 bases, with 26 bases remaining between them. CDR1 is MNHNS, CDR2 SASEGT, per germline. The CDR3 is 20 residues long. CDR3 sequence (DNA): TGTGCCAGCAGTGAGTTAGGGTTAAGGATTGAAAGGGCGTCTAACTATGGCTACACCTTC. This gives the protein CASSELGLRIERASNYGYTF.

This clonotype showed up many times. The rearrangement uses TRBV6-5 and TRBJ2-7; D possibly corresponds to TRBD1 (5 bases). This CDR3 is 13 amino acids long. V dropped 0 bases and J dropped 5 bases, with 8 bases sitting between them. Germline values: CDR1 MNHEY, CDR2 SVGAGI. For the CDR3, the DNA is TGTGCCAGCAGTTACTCGGCAGGGCACGAGCAGTACTTC. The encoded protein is CASSYSAGHEQYF.

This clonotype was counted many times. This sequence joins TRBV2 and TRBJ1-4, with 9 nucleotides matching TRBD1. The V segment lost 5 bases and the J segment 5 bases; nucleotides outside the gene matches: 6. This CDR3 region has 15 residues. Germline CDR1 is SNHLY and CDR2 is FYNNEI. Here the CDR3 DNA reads TGTGCCAGCAGTACACCGGGACAGGGAAATGAAAAACTGTTTTTT. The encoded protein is CASSTPGQGNEKLFF.

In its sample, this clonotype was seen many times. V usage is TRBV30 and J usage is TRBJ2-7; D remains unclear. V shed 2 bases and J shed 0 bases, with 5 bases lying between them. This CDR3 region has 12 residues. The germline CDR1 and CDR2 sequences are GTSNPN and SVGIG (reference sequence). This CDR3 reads CAWSKFSYEQYF. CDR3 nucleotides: TGTGCCTGGAGTAAATTCTCCTACGAGCAGTACTTC.

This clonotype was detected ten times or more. The CDR3, as DNA: TGTGCCAGCAGCCAAGATGCAGTTAGCAATCAGCCCCAGCATTTT. Protein sequence: CASSQDAVSNQPQHF. The chain has TRBV3-1 and TRBJ1-5, with D uncertain. The V gene lost 0 bases and the J gene lost 0 bases, with 6 bases spanning the gap. Germline CDR1 and CDR2: LGHDT and YNNKEL (reference sequence). This CDR3 is 15 amino acids long.

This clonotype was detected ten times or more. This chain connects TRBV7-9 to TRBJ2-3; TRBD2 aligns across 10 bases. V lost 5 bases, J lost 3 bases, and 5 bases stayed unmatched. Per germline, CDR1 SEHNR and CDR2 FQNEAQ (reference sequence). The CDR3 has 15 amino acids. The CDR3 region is CASSGRLAGTDTQYF. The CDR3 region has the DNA TGTGCCAGCAGCGGACGACTAGCGGGTACAGATACGCAGTATTTT.

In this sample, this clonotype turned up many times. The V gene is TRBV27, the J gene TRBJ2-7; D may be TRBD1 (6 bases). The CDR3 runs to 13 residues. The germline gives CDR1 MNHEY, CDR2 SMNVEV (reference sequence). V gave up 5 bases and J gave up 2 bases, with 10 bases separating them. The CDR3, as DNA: TGTGCCAGCAGTCCGAGACAGGCCTACGAGCAGTACTTC. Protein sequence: CASSPRQAYEQYF.

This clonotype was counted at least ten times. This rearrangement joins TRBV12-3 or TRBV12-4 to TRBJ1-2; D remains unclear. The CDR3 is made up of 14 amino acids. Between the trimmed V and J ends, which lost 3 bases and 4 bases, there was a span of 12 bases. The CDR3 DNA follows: TGTGCCAGCAGTTTTCGGGCAGCCCTCTATGGCTACACCTTC. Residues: CASSFRAALYGYTF.

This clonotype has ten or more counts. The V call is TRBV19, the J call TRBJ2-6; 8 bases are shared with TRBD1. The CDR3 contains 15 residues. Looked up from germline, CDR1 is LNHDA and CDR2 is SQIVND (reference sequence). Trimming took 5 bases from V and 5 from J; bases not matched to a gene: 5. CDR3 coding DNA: TGTGCCAGTAGTCCCCCAGGGGGCCGGGCCAACGTCCTGACTTTC. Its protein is CASSPPGGRANVLTF.